Below, 13 T cell receptor beta chains from the same sample are listed, as sequenced in a study of identical twins. TCRdb reanalysed the 5' RACE reads using MiXCR and keeps one entry per CDR3 protein. The sample includes a few hundred thousand distinct CDR3 sequences, approximately 11% of them seen just once. A further study also used this sample, focusing on yellow fever vaccine responses in identical twins.

The specimen sequenced was memory (CD45RO+) T cells sorted from blood. The receptors were gathered from a woman aged 18-29 years in good health.

The chain has TRBV7-9 and TRBJ2-7; D is ambiguous. Germline CDR1 SEHNR, CDR2 FQNEAQ (reference sequence). The V and J ends lost 2 bases and 0 bases respectively, with 17 bases between them. The CDR3 consists of 17 residues. The CDR3, as DNA: TGTGCCAGCAGCTTATTCCCCACAGCCAGGAGCTCCTACGAGCAGTACTTC. Its protein product is CASSLFPTARSSYEQYF.

This clonotype was counted many times. J is TRBJ2-5 and V is TRBV15; D assignment may be TRBD1 or TRBD2 (5 bases each). This CDR3 is 14 amino acids long. V lost 2 bases and J 2 bases, leaving 9 bases between the germline ends. The germline gives CDR1 LNHNV, CDR2 YYDKDF (reference sequence). The CDR3 bases are TGTGCCACCAGCAGACGGGGACCGCAAGAGACCCAGTACTTC. Its translation: CATSRRGPQETQYF.

This chain uses TRBV6-5 with TRBJ2-7, with TRBD1 as a possible D gene (5 bases). Germline V lookup: CDR1 MNHEY, CDR2 SVGAGI. CDR3 length equals 15 residues. The V gene lost 0 bases and the J gene lost 6 bases, with 15 bases spanning the gap. CDR3 sequence (DNA): TGTGCCAGCAGTTACTCTCGGCAGGGAACCTCCGAGCAGTACTTC. Protein: CASSYSRQGTSEQYF.

V usage is TRBV2 and J usage is TRBJ2-3, with 7 bases identical to TRBD2. The CDR3 totals 15 residues. CDR1 is SNHLY and CDR2 is FYNNEI in the germline V gene. V lost 3 bases and J lost 4; bases outside the gene matches: 7. CDR3 loop: CASSEDGRPPDTQYF. Written as DNA, the CDR3 is TGTGCCAGCAGTGAGGACGGGAGGCCCCCAGATACGCAGTATTTT.

This clonotype was picked up a small number of times. The gene calls are TRBV10-3 and TRBJ2-2; 9 bases line up with TRBD2. V lost 8 bases, J lost 4 bases, and 8 bases stayed unmatched. Germline values: CDR1 ENHRY, CDR2 SYGVKD. CDR3 length equals 15 residues. The CDR3 bases are TGTGCCATCTCGCGGGAGGGCCAGAGCACCGGGGAGCTGTTTTTT. It specifies CAISREGQSTGELFF.

This clonotype was detected a few times. V gene TRBV12-3 or TRBV12-4 combines with J gene TRBJ2-2; the match to TRBD2 covers 12 bases. CDR3 length equals 14 residues. V was clipped by 4 bases and J by 6 bases; unmatched bases: 0. The CDR3 region is CASSSSGRAGELFF. The CDR3 DNA follows: TGTGCCAGCAGTTCTAGCGGGAGGGCCGGGGAGCTGTTTTTT.

This clonotype turned up a few times. J is TRBJ1-1 and V is TRBV30; a weak D match, TRBD1 (5 bases). This CDR3 has 13 amino acids. The ends were cut back, 3 bases at V and 2 bases at J, with 10 bases in the middle. The germline CDR1 and CDR2 sequences are GTSNPN and SVGIG (reference sequence). CDR3 in DNA: TGTGCCTGGAGGAGGGGTTTTAACACTGAAGCTTTCTTT. Translation gives CAWRRGFNTEAFF.

This clonotype was observed a few times. The gene calls are TRBV5-1 and TRBJ2-7; weak D call: TRBD1 (6 bases). Germline CDR1 SGHRS, CDR2 YFSETQ. Trimming took off 4 bases at V and 2 bases at J, with 19 bases between the two ends. The CDR3 covers 16 residues. The CDR3 loop reads CASSGTGQTGTYEQYF. The CDR3 DNA reads TGCGCCAGCAGCGGAACGGGACAAACGGGGACCTACGAGCAGTACTTC.

The chain employs TRBV7-9 and TRBJ2-7, with a tentative D call TRBD2 (5 bases). Germline assignment: CDR1 SEHNR and CDR2 FQNEAQ (reference sequence). CDR3 size: 13 residues. The V gene lost 7 bases and the J gene lost 0 bases, with 10 bases spanning the gap. This CDR3 is CASILGSSYEQYF. CDR3 nucleotide sequence: TGTGCCAGCATCCTGGGGAGCTCCTACGAGCAGTACTTC.

This clonotype was detected only a few times. This chain connects TRBV7-3 to TRBJ2-5; 7 bases match TRBD2. J was trimmed by 5 bases and V by 1 base; bases with no gene match: 7. The CDR3 is 15 amino acids. Germline V gene data show CDR1 as SGHTA and CDR2 as FQGTGA. The CDR3 nucleotides are TGTGCCAGCAGCTTAAATTCAGCGGGGATGGAGACCCAGTACTTC. Protein product: CASSLNSAGMETQYF.

This clonotype was counted a few times. The genes are TRBV6-2 or TRBV6-3 and TRBJ2-7; D is possibly TRBD1 (6 bases). Germline-derived CDR1 and CDR2 are MNHEY and SVGEGT. The CDR3 length is 14 residues. V lost 7 bases and J lost 1, with 14 bases in between. CDR3 amino acids: CASIPGQLSYEQYF. The CDR3 region has the DNA TGTGCCAGCATACCTGGACAGCTTTCCTACGAGCAGTACTTC.

This clonotype occurred many times. V usage is TRBV5-1 and J usage is TRBJ2-5; 13 bases match TRBD2. There are 15 residues in the CDR3. J was trimmed by 9 bases and V by 7 bases; bases with no gene match: 12. Germline V lookup: CDR1 SGHRS, CDR2 YFSETQ. CDR3 in amino acids: CASGPGTSGIVAQYF. The CDR3 coding sequence is TGCGCCAGCGGCCCGGGGACTAGCGGGATAGTGGCCCAGTACTTC.

The chain is built from TRBV20-1 and TRBJ2-5; D perhaps matches TRBD2 (5 bases). The V and J ends lost 0 bases and 5 bases respectively, with 10 bases between them. Germline-derived CDR1 and CDR2 are DFQATT and SNEGSKA (reference sequence). CDR3 length: 13 residues. Here the CDR3 reads CSARDLRGETQYF. For the CDR3, the DNA is TGCAGTGCTAGAGATCTTAGAGGGGAGACCCAGTACTTC.